This T cell receptor beta chain was sequenced for a study of CD8 T cells in ankylosing spondylitis. Findings of the study overall: Disease-associated clones were reportedly significantly overrepresented in matched ankylosing spondylitis synovial fluid. Made up of fewer than ten highly homologous variants, a TCR beta motif appeared characteristic of ankylosing spondylitis blood.

This clonotype was recorded a few times. What it binds is not known. The V and J ends lost 1 base and 9 bases, in that order; junction bases with no gene match: 5. The CDR3 totals 13 residues. Looked up from germline, CDR1 is SGHAT and CDR2 is FQDESV (reference sequence). Each TCR beta library was made by quantitative 5'-RACE that incorporated molecular barcodes. Via MiXCR, TCRdb re-called the 5' RACE reads, giving one row per CDR3 protein. The sample contains 350,000 to 450,000 distinct CDR3 sequences, more than 20% of which appear only once. The receptor's source is a male donor with ankylosing spondylitis or in good health (not recorded which). V usage is TRBV11-1 and J usage is TRBJ2-5; TRBD2 aligns across 7 bases. Sequenced input: blood, either unsorted or a sorted T cell fraction (not recorded which). As DNA, the CDR3 is TGTGCCAGCAGCTTAGTTTTAGGGAGGGCCCAGTACTTC. Translation: CASSLVLGRAQYF.